These T cell receptor beta chains were read from a single sample in a study of metastatic and nonmetastatic thyroid tumors. TCRdb re-processed the PCR reads through MiXCR. The sample carries some 41,000 clones, about 13% recorded once. The specimen sequenced was blood. The receptors here all came from a female donor with papillary thyroid cancer or a benign thyroid nodule (not recorded which). Some clones in this sample may be carry-over from other donors' samples. The CDR3 runs from the conserved cysteine through the conserved F or W.

J gene: TRBJ2-1; V gene: TRBV5-4; CDR3 protein: CASSLRDRAYNEQFF
J gene: TRBJ2-2; V gene: TRBV3-1; CDR3 protein: CASSLKGTGELFF
J gene: TRBJ2-7; V gene: TRBV11-1; CDR3 protein: CASSLEDGQGYIMDEQYF
J gene: TRBJ2-5; V gene: TRBV28; CDR3 protein: CASSPMGGSKQTQYF
J gene: TRBJ2-1; V gene: TRBV28; CDR3 protein: CASSLRGWLVYEQFF
J gene: TRBJ1-1; V gene: TRBV28; CDR3 protein: CASSLSPGSMNTEAFF
J gene: TRBJ2-5; V gene: TRBV2; CDR3 protein: CASSQMAGGVETQYF
J gene: TRBJ2-2; V gene: TRBV7-8; CDR3 protein: CASSLRGVQRNTGELFF
J gene: TRBJ2-3; V gene: TRBV11-1; CDR3 protein: CASSLGVAGTLTDTQYF
J gene: TRBJ2-1; V gene: TRBV20-1; CDR3 protein: CSASRGNEQFF
J gene: TRBJ2-2; V gene: TRBV2; CDR3 protein: CASRISSGSGTGELFF
J gene: TRBJ2-2; V gene: TRBV7-9; CDR3 protein: CASSLAGNTGELFF
J gene: TRBJ2-2; V gene: TRBV28; CDR3 protein: CASSLSGGATGELFF
J gene: TRBJ2-1; V gene: TRBV5-1; CDR3 protein: CASSSGQGDNEQFF
J gene: TRBJ2-7; V gene: TRBV28; CDR3 protein: CASSRLSQDEQYF
J gene: TRBJ1-1; V gene: TRBV6-1; CDR3 protein: CASRQGARNTEAFF
J gene: TRBJ2-7; V gene: TRBV6-1; CDR3 protein: CASSEYRNSGAAEQYF
J gene: TRBJ1-5; V gene: TRBV30; CDR3 protein: CAWSRDLNQPQHF
J gene: TRBJ1-1; V gene: TRBV30; CDR3 protein: CAWIPGGFHRGRTEAFF
J gene: TRBJ2-6; V gene: TRBV28; CDR3 protein: CASSLAIQRGANFLTF
J gene: TRBJ2-1; V gene: TRBV5-1; CDR3 protein: CASSLEGGAYNEQFF
J gene: TRBJ1-3; V gene: TRBV28; CDR3 protein: CASSLFPGNTIYF
J gene: TRBJ2-1; V gene: TRBV2; CDR3 protein: CASPPKGQGSNEQFF
J gene: TRBJ2-1; V gene: TRBV11-2; CDR3 protein: CASSLSQNNEQFF
J gene: TRBJ2-3; V gene: TRBV18; CDR3 protein: CASSGVEQSTDTQYF
J gene: TRBJ2-7; V gene: TRBV11-2; CDR3 protein: CASSPQSRYTAYEQYF
J gene: TRBJ2-3; V gene: TRBV6-1; CDR3 protein: CASSGAGFNTDTQYF
J gene: TRBJ2-5; V gene: TRBV2; CDR3 protein: CASSNNMGNEETQYF